The sequence of this TCR beta chain was determined in a study of CD8+ T cells in alopecia areata. Trimming at V came to 4 bases and at J to 4 bases, leaving 7 bases not matched to a gene. The CDR3 contains 15 residues. CDR1 GTSNPN and CDR2 SVGIG come from the germline V gene (reference sequence). The authors extracted RNA and reverse transcribed it into cDNA as the sequencing template. The table came from immunoSEQ multiplex PCR; TCRdb's copy has only in-frame clones and leaves some out. The repertoire holds 150,000 or so clones, with about 71% as singletons. Treatment meaning: oral pan-JAK inhibitor, 5-10 mg twice daily. The investigators collected lesional scalp punch biopsies and peripheral blood from alopecia areata patients.

The sequence was obtained from a human donor with alopecia areata. The gene calls are TRBV30 and TRBJ2-2; 9 bases are a match to TRBD2. The sequences come from CD4+ T cells sorted from blood, collected at week 4, from a patient treated with tofacitinib. The CDR3, as DNA: TGTGCCTGGACGCGAGCGGGGGGACCCACCGGGGAGCTGTTTTTT. This codes for CAWTRAGGPTGELFF.